Listed below are T cell receptor beta chains from one sample, sequenced in a study of CD4+ T cells in melanoma. The method was immunoSEQ multiplex PCR; TCRdb's version includes in-frame clones alone and lacks a portion of them. Of 13,000 to 15,000 clones listed, 68% are singletons. The specimen was cells from a culture (not recorded whether cultured in vitro). These receptor sequences come from a human donor with melanoma. Each CDR3 is given with its conserved first and last residue. D genes are given only for firm matches. Clone size is given for some rows only: seen once, a few or many times, or a class if the clone is expanded.

NA,TRBV7-2,TRBJ2-2,medium-sized,TGTGCCAGCAGCTTCAAGGGAAGGGACACCGGGGAGCTGTTTTTT,CASSFKGRDTGELFF
NA,TRBV6-1,TRBJ2-7,NA,TGTGCCAGCAGTGATCCCACAGACACCCAGTACTTC,CASSDPTDTQYF
NA,TRBV5-1,TRBJ1-1,NA,TGCGCCAGCAGCCTCTTGGATCGTACGAACACTGAAGCTTTCTTT,CASSLLDRTNTEAFF
NA,TRBV5-1,TRBJ2-7,few,TGCGCCAGCAGCTTGGGAGGGGCCAACGAGCAGTACTTC,CASSLGGANEQYF
NA,TRBV11-3,TRBJ2-1,NA,TGTGCCAGCAGCCACAGTCCATACTACAATGAGCAGTTCTTC,CASSHSPYYNEQFF
NA,TRBV7-2,TRBJ1-5,NA,TGTGCCAGCAGCCCCCGGGTCGATCAGCCCCAGCATTTT,CASSPRVDQPQHF
NA,TRBV2,TRBJ1-1,NA,TGTGCCAGCAGTGAGGGGTTCGGCACTGAAGCTTTCTTT,CASSEGFGTEAFF
NA,TRBV2,TRBJ1-4,NA,TGTGCCAGCAAGCAAGGCCGGCAAGATGAAAAACTGTTTTTT,CASKQGRQDEKLFF
NA,TRBV5-4,TRBJ1-2,NA,TGTGCCACCAGAAAGACGGGTTTTTATGGCTACACCTTC,CATRKTGFYGYTF
NA,TRBV7-2,TRBJ1-1,once,TGTGCCAGCAGCTTGAGGGTTGGTGAAGCTTTCTTT,CASSLRVGEAFF
TRBD1,TRBV7-9,TRBJ2-3,NA,TGTGCCAGCAGCTTAGCTGAGGACAGGGCTACAGATACGCAGTATTTT,CASSLAEDRATDTQYF
TRBD2,TRBV29-1,TRBJ2-7,NA,TGCAGCGTTGAAGACCCACTAGCGGGGCTGAGAGGCGAGCAGTACTTC,CSVEDPLAGLRGEQYF
TRBD1,TRBV4-1,TRBJ1-5,NA,TGCGCCAGCAGCCAAGATCGGGACAGGTATAGCAATCAGCCCCAGCATTTT,CASSQDRDRYSNQPQHF
TRBD1,TRBV10-3,TRBJ1-5,NA,TGTGCCATCAGTACTTCCGGGACAGGGGTCGGTCAGCCCCAGCATTTT,CAISTSGTGVGQPQHF
TRBD1,TRBV30,TRBJ2-6,NA,TGTGCCTGTGGGGACAGGGGACACTCTGGGGCCAACGTCCTGACTTTC,CACGDRGHSGANVLTF
NA,TRBV7-2,TRBJ2-1,NA,TGTGCCAGCAGTAGACTAGGGGGTTACAATGAGCAGTTCTTC,CASSRLGGYNEQFF
TRBD1,TRBV7-9,TRBJ2-5,NA,TGTGCCAGCAGCTCAAACCCCGGGGACAGGGGAGAGACCCAGTACTTC,CASSSNPGDRGETQYF
TRBD2,TRBV15,TRBJ2-1,NA,TGTGCCACCAGCAGCTTCACCGGGACTAGCGGAAACAATGAGCAGTTCTTC,CATSSFTGTSGNNEQFF
NA,TRBV4-2,TRBJ2-5,medium-sized,TGTGCCAGCAGCCAAGAAGGGCAGTCCGTAGAGACCCAGTACTTC,CASSQEGQSVETQYF
TRBD1,TRBV4-1,TRBJ2-3,NA,TGCGCCAGCAGCCAAGGGCTGACAGGGCTGTCCACGCAGTATTTT,CASSQGLTGLSTQYF
NA,TRBV5-1,TRBJ2-7,NA,TGCGCCAGCAGCTTGGGGGGTAGGGGCGACGAGCAGTACTTC,CASSLGGRGDEQYF
NA,TRBV7-2,TRBJ1-2,NA,TGTGCCAGCAGCTTAAGGCAGGGTGGATATGGCTACACCTTC,CASSLRQGGYGYTF
TRBD1,TRBV6-5,TRBJ2-1,NA,TGTGCCAGCAGTTACCCGTCCCGGGACAGGGTTGAGCAGTTCTTC,CASSYPSRDRVEQFF
NA,TRBV18,TRBJ2-7,NA,TGTGCCAGCTCACCCATGTCCGGGACATCAAGCTCCTACGAGCAGTACTTC,CASSPMSGTSSSYEQYF
NA,TRBV29-1,TRBJ2-3,once,TGCAGCGTTGAAAGCAGCGTCGCGCTAAGGACGCAGTATTTT,CSVESSVALRTQYF
NA,TRBV6-6,TRBJ2-5,once,TGTGCCAGCAAGGGGGGACAGCAAGAGACCCAGTACTTC,CASKGGQQETQYF
TRBD1,TRBV19,TRBJ1-3,NA,TGTGCCAGTACCTCCCTCACAGGGGGCCGCTCTGGAAACACCATATATTTT,CASTSLTGGRSGNTIYF
TRBD2,TRBV19,TRBJ2-7,NA,TGTGCCAGTAAGGCGGGGGGCACCTACGAGCAGTACTTC,CASKAGGTYEQYF
NA,TRBV2,TRBJ1-1,NA,TGTGCCAGCACCGAATGGGTCGTCAAAACTTTT,CASTEWVVKTF
TRBD1,TRBV5-1,TRBJ2-7,once,TGCGCCAGCAGCTGGGACAGTGTTGACGAGCAGTACTTC,CASSWDSVDEQYF
NA,TRBV19,TRBJ2-3,NA,TGTGCCAGTAGTATCCAAGTGGGGGAAACAGATACGCAGTATTTT,CASSIQVGETDTQYF
TRBD1,TRBV2,TRBJ1-2,few,TGTGCCAGCACAGTCGAAACAGGGGGTAACTATGGCTACACCTTC,CASTVETGGNYGYTF
NA,TRBV29-1,TRBJ1-5,NA,TGCAGCGCGGCATTGCAGGGAGATCAGCCCCAGCATTTT,CSAALQGDQPQHF
NA,TRBV19,TRBJ1-3,NA,TGTGCCAGTACCTCGGATCTCGAAATGGGAAACACCATATATTTT,CASTSDLEMGNTIYF
NA,TRBV7-8,TRBJ2-5,NA,TGTGCCAGCAGCTTATCTATTTCGGGGTCAACGTTGGAGACCCAGTACTTC,CASSLSISGSTLETQYF
NA,TRBV18,TRBJ1-1,few,TGTGCCAGCTCACCGGATGGGAACACTGAAGCTTTCTTT,CASSPDGNTEAFF
NA,TRBV30,TRBJ2-3,NA,TGTGCCTGGAGTGTACTGACAGATACGCAGTATTTT,CAWSVLTDTQYF
NA,TRBV6-6,TRBJ1-6,few,TGTGCCAGCAGAGGAAAGGACCGAGATAATTCACCCCTCCACTTT,CASRGKDRDNSPLHF
NA,TRBV7-8,TRBJ2-5,NA,TGTGCCAGCAGCCAGGGGCGGCCGGCAGAGACCCAGTACTTC,CASSQGRPAETQYF
NA,TRBV7-9,TRBJ2-1,NA,TGTGCCAGCAGCCCAGAGTTTGAGATATACAATGAGCAGTTCTTC,CASSPEFEIYNEQFF
NA,TRBV19,TRBJ2-2,NA,TGTGCCAGTAGCTTTGCCTACAGCACCGGGGAGCTGTTTTTT,CASSFAYSTGELFF
TRBD1,TRBV5-1,TRBJ1-1,few,TGCGCCAGCAGCTTGGAGGGGACAGGCAACACTGAAGCTTTCTTT,CASSLEGTGNTEAFF
NA,TRBV7-9,TRBJ2-5,few,TGTGCCAGCAGCCGAATCGGGACTGGCCAAGAGACCCAGTACTTC,CASSRIGTGQETQYF